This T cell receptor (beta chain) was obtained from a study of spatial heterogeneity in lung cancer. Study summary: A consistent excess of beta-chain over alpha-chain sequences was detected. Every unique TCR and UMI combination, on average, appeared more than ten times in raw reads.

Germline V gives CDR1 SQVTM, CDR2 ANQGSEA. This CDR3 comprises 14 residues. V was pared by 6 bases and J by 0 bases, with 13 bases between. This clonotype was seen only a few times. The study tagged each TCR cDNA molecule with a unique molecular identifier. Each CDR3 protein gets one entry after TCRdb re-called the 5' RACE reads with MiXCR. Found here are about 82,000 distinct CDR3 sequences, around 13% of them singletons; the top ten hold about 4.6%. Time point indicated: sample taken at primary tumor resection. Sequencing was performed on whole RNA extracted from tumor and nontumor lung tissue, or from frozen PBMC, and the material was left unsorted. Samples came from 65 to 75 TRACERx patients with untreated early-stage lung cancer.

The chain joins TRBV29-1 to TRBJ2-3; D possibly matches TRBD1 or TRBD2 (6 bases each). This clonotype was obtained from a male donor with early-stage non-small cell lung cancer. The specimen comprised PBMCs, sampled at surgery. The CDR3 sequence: CSVATGTSTDTQYF. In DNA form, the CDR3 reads TGCAGCGTCGCTACAGGGACTAGCACAGATACGCAGTATTTT.